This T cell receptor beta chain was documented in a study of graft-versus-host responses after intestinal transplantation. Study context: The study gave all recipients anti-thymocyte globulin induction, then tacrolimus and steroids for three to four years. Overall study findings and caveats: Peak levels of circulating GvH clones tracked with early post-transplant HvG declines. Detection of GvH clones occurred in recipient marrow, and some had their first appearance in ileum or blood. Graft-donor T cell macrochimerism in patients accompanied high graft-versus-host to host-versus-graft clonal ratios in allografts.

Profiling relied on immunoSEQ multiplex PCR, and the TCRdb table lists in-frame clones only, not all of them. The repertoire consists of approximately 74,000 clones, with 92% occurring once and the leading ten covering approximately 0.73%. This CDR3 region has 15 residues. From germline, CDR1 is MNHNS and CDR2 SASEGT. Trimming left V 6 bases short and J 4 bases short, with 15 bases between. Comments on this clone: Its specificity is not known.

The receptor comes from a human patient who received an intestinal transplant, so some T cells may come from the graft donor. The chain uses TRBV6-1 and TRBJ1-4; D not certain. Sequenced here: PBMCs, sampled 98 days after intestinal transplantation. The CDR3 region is CASRATRVDNEKLFF. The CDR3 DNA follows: TGTGCCAGCAGGGCAACGAGGGTCGATAATGAAAAACTGTTTTTT.